Sequencing of this T cell receptor beta chain was carried out in a study of identical twins. General observations from the study: The abundant beta clonotypes from cord blood had fewer insertions, and memory repertoires had none of this. Zero-insertion analyses could be partly confounded by invariant MAIT and iNKT cells.

TCRdb redid the calling of the 5' RACE reads with MiXCR, one entry per CDR3 protein. The sample records 450,000 or so distinct CDR3 sequences, roughly an eighth being singletons. With 5 bases removed from V and 7 bases from J, the gap between germline ends came to 15 bases. This CDR3 region has 13 residues. Germline CDR1 reads DFQATT; CDR2 reads SNEGSKA (reference sequence). Notes on this clonotype: The antigen is unknown.

This sample also appeared in a second study, on yellow fever vaccine responses in identical twins. That report adds: Twins reportedly appeared to share part of their vaccine T cell response while keeping part individual.

The sequence was collected from a woman aged 18-30 years in good health. The source material was CD4+ T cells sorted from blood. The chain links TRBV20-1 to TRBJ2-1; a weak D match, TRBD1 (6 bases). In nucleotides, the CDR3 is TGCAGTGCTCGGGACATTTGGGGTAATGAGCAGTTCTTC. Encoded protein: CSARDIWGNEQFF.